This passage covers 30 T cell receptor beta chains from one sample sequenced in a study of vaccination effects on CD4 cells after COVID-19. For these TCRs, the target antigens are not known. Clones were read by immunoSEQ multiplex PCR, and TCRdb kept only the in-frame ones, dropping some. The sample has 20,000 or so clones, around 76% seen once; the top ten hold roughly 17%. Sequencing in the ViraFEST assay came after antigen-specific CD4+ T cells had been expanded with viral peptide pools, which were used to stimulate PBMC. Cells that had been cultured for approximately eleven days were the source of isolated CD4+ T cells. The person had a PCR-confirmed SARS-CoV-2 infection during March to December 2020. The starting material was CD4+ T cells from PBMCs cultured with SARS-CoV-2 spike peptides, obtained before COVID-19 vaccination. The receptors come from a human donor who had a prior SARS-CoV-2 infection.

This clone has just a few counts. CDR3 in amino acids: CASSPGLREEAFF. The CDR3 DNA sequence: TGTGCCAGCTCACCAGGTTTGCGGGAGGAAGCTTTCTTT. This rearrangement joins TRBV18 to TRBJ1-1; D call uncertain. The CDR3 runs to 13 residues. Trimming pared 2 bases from V and 8 bases from J, leaving 12 bases between. Germline V gives CDR1 KGHSH, CDR2 LQKENI. The full variable domain, in which reference TRBV18 and TRBJ1-1 provide the parts outside the CDR3, is NAGVMQNPRHLVRRRGQEARLRCSPMKGHSHVYWYRQLPEEGLKFMVYLQKENIIDESGMPKERFSAEFPKEGPSILRIQQVVRGDSAAYFCASSPGLREEAFFGQGTRLTVV.

The CDR3 bases are TGTGCCAGCTCACCCGGGACAGGGAACGAGCAGTACTTC. It is translated as CASSPGTGNEQYF. The chain uses TRBV18 and TRBJ2-7, with 9 bases lining up with TRBD1. The CDR3 consists of 13 residues. Per germline, CDR1 KGHSH and CDR2 LQKENI. The trim removed 3 bases at V and 5 bases at J, leaving 2 bases unmatched.

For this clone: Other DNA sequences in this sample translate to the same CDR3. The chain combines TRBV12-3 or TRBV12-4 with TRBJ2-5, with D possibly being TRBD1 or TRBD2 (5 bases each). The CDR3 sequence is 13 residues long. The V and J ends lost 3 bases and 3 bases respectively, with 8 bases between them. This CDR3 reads CASSFRGEETQYF. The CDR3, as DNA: TGTGCCAGCAGTTTCCGAGGGGAAGAGACCCAGTACTTC.

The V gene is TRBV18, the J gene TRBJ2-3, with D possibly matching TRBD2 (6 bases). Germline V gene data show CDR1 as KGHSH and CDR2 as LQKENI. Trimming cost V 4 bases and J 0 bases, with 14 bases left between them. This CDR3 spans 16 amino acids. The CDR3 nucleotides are TGTGCCAGCTCACATCAACCCGGGACTAGCACAGATACGCAGTATTTT. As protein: CASSHQPGTSTDTQYF.

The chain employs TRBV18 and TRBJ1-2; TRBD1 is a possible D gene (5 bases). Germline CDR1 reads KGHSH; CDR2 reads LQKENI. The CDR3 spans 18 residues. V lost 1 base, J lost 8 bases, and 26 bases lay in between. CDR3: CASSPLLGGTANSEGYTF. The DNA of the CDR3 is TGTGCCAGCTCACCACTGTTGGGGGGAACGGCGAACTCTGAGGGCTACACCTTC. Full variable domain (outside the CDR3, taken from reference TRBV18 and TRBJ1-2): NAGVMQNPRHLVRRRGQEARLRCSPMKGHSHVYWYRQLPEEGLKFMVYLQKENIIDESGMPKERFSAEFPKEGPSILRIQQVVRGDSAAYFCASSPLLGGTANSEGYTFGSGTRLTVV.

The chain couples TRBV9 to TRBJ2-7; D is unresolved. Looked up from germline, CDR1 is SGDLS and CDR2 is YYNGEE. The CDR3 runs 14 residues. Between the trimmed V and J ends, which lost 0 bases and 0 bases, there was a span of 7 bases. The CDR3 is CASSVDTDSYEQYF. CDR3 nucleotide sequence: TGTGCCAGCAGCGTAGACACAGACTCCTACGAGCAGTACTTC.

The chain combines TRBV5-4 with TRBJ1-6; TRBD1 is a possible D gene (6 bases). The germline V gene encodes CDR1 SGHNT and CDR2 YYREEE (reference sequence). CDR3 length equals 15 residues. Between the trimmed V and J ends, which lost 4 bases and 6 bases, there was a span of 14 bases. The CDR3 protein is CASSPGQTINSPLHF. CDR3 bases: TGTGCCAGCAGCCCAGGACAGACTATTAATTCACCCCTCCACTTT.

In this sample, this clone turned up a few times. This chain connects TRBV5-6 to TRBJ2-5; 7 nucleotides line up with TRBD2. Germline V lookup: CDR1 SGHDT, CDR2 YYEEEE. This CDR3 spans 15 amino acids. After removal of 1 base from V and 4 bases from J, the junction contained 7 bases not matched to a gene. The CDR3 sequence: CASSLRLAAPETQYF. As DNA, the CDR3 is TGTGCCAGCAGCTTGCGGCTAGCGGCCCCAGAGACCCAGTACTTC.

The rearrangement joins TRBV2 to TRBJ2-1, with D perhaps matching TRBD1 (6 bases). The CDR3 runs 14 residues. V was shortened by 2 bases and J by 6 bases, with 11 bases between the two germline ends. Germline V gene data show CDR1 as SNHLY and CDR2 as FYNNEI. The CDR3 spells CASSESRTVNEQFF. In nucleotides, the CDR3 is TGTGCCAGCAGTGAATCTAGGACAGTCAATGAGCAGTTCTTC.

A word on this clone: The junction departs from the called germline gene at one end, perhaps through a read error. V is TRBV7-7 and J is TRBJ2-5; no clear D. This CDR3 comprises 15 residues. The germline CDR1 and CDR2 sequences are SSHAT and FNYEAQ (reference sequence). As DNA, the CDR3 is TGTGCTAGCAGCTTAGGTCTAGGCCCCCAAGAGACCCAGTACTTC. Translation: CASSLGLGPQETQYF.

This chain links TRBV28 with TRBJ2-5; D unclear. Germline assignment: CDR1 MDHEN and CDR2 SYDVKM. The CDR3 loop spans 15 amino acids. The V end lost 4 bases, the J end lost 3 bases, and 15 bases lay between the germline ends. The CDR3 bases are TGTGCCAGCAGTTCAGGCTTTGTGGGCAAAGAGACCCAGTACTTC. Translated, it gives CASSSGFVGKETQYF.

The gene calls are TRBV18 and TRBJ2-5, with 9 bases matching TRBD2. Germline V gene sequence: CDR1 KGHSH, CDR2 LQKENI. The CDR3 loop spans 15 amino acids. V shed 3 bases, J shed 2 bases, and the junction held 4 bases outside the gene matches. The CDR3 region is CASSPSGRYQETQYF. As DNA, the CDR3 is TGTGCCAGCTCACCTAGCGGGAGATATCAAGAGACCCAGTACTTC.

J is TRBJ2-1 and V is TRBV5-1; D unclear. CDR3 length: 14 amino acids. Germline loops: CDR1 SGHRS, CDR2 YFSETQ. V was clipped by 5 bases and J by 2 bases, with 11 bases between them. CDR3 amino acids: CASRVMSPYNEQFF. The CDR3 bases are TGCGCCAGCAGGGTTATGTCCCCCTACAATGAGCAGTTCTTC.

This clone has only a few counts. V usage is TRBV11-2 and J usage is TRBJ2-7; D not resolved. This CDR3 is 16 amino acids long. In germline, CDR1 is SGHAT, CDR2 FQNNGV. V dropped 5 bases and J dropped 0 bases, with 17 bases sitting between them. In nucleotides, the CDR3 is TGTGCCAGCAGCCACGTACGGATGTGGAGCTCCTACGAGCAGTACTTC. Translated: CASSHVRMWSSYEQYF.

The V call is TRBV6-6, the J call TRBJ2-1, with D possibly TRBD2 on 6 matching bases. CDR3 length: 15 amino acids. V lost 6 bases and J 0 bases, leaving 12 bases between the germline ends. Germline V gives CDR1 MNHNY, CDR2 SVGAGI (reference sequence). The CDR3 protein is CASRPRGNSYNEQFF. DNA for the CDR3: TGTGCCAGCAGGCCACGGGGGAACTCCTACAATGAGCAGTTCTTC.

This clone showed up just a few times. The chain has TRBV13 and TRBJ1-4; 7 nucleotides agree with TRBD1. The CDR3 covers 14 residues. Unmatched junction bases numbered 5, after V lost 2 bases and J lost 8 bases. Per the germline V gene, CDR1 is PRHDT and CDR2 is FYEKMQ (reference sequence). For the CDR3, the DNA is TGTGCCAGCAGCTTAAGGGGGCTAAGGGAAAAACTGTTTTTT. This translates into CASSLRGLREKLFF.

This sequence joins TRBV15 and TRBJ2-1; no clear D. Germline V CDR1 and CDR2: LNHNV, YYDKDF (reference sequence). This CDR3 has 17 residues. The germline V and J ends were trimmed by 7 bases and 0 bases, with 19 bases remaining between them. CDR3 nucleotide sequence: TGTGCCACCACTCCAAGTTTGTCCATTTACTCCTACAATGAGCAGTTCTTC. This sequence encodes CATTPSLSIYSYNEQFF.

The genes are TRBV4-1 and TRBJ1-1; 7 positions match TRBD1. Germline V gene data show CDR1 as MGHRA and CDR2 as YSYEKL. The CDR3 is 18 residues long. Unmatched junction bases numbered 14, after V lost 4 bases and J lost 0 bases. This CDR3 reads CASSPRGGEGELNTEAFF. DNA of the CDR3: TGCGCCAGCAGCCCCAGGGGGGGCGAAGGTGAGTTGAACACTGAAGCTTTCTTT.

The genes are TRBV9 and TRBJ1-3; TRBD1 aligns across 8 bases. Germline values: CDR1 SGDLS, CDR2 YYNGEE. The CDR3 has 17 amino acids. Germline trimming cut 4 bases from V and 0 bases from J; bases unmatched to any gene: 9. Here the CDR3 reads CASSPPGTGFSGNTIYF. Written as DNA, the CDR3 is TGTGCCAGCAGCCCCCCCGGGACAGGCTTCTCTGGAAACACCATATATTTT.

The chain's CDR3 is CASSISSGSGYNEQFF. CDR3 DNA sequence: TGTGCCAGCAGCATCTCTAGCGGGAGCGGGTACAATGAGCAGTTCTTC. V and J are TRBV7-3 and TRBJ2-1, with 10 bases aligning to TRBD2. This CDR3 comprises 16 residues. The germline gives CDR1 SGHTA, CDR2 FQGTGA. Germline trimming cut 5 bases from V and 4 bases from J; bases unmatched to any gene: 8.

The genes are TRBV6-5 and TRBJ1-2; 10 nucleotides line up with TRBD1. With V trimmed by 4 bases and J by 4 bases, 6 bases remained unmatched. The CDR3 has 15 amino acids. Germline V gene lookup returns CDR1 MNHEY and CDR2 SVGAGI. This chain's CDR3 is CASSSTGGRRYGYTF. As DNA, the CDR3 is TGTGCCAGCAGTTCGACAGGGGGCCGCCGCTATGGCTACACCTTC.

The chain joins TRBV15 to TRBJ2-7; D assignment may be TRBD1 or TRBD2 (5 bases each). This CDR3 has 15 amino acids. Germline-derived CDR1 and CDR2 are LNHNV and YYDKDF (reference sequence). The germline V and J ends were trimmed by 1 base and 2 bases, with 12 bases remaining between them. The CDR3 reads CATSRGGTQAYEQYF. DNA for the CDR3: TGTGCCACCAGCAGAGGGGGGACGCAGGCCTACGAGCAGTACTTC.

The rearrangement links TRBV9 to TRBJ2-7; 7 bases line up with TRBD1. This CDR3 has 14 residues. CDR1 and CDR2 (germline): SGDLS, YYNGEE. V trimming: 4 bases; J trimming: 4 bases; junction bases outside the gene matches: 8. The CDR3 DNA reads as TGTGCCAGCAGCCCGGGAAGGGGGCAATACGAGCAGTACTTC. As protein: CASSPGRGQYEQYF.

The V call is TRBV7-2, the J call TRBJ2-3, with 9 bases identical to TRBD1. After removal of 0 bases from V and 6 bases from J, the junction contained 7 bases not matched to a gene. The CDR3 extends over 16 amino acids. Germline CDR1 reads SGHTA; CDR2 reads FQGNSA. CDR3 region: CASSLAGTGTGDTQYF. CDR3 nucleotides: TGTGCCAGCAGCTTAGCCGGGACAGGGACAGGCGATACGCAGTATTTT.

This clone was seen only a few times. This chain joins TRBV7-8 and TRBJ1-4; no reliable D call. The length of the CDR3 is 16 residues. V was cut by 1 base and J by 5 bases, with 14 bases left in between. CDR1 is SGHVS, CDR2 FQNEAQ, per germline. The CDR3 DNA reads TGTGCCAGCAGCTTAGGTCCGTGGCAGAACAATGAAAAACTGTTTTTT. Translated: CASSLGPWQNNEKLFF.

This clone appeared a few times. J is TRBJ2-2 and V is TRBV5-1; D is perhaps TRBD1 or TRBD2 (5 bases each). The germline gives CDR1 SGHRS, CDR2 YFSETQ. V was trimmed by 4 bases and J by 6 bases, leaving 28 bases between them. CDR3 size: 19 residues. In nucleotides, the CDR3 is TGCGCCAGCAGCCTACAGAACATTCCCGGGACCGACGTCTCCGGGGAGCTGTTTTTT. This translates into CASSLQNIPGTDVSGELFF. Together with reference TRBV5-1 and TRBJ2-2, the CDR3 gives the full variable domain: KAGVTQTPRYLIKTRGQQVTLSCSPISGHRSVSWYQQTPGQGLQFLFEYFSETQRNKGNFPGRFSGRQFSNSRSEMNVSTLELGDSALYLCASSLQNIPGTDVSGELFFGEGSRLTVL.

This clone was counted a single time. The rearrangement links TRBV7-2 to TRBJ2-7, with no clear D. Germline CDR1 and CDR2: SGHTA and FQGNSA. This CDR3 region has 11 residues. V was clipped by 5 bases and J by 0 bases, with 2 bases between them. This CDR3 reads CASSRSYEQYF. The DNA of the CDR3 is TGTGCCAGCAGCCGCTCCTACGAGCAGTACTTC.

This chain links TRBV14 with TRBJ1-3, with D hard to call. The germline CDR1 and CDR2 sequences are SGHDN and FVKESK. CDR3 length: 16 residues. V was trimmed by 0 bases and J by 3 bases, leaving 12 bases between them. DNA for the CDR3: TGTGCCAGCAGCCAAGATTATCCGCAACTTGGAAACACCATATATTTT. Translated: CASSQDYPQLGNTIYF.

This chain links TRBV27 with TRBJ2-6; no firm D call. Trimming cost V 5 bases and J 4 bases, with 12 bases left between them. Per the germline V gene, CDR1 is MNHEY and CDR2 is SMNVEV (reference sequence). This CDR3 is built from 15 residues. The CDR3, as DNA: TGTGCCAGCAGTCCGACGGTCCGGGGGGCCAACGTCCTGACTTTC. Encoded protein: CASSPTVRGANVLTF.

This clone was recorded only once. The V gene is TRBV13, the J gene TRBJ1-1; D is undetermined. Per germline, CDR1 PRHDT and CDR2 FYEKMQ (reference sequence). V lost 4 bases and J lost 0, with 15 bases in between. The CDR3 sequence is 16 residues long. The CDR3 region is CASSSLLDGMNTEAFF. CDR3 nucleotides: TGTGCCAGCAGCTCGCTATTAGACGGGATGAACACTGAAGCTTTCTTT.